This T cell receptor beta chain derives from a study of T-cell reconstitution after alpha-beta-depleted transplantation in children (dated by TCRdb to the mid-2010s). Context from the whole study: The study quantitatively tracked T-cell immune reconstitution after TCRalphabeta/CD19-depleted allogeneic hematopoietic cell transplantation in children using TCR repertoire profiling.

Broad study findings and their caveats: Over subsequent months, a decline in hyperexpanded clone frequencies was noted, and after one year, T-cell counts and TCRbeta diversity were mostly ascribed to newly produced T cells. In some patients, high TCRbeta diversity at day 60 was attributed to recipient T cells and intrathymic progenitors that had survived conditioning. The apparently early recovery of alphabetaT-cell counts about two months after transplant reportedly depended on only several hundred rapidly expanded clones that came from non-depleted graft cells.

About this clonotype: Its antigen is currently not known. Nothing much larger sits one base from this clone, and base qualities are not available.

Sample treatment or condition, as interpreted from the label and publication: allogeneic hematopoietic cell transplantation with graft depleted of TCRalphabeta T cells and CD19 B cells. TCRalphabeta/CD19-depleted allogeneic hematopoietic cell grafts were given to the transplant recipients, all of whom were children. Reading from cysteine to phenylalanine, the CDR3 counts 17 amino acids. The CDR3 DNA has 51 bases and is translated from base 1. Trimming costs V 1 base and J 2 bases, and their ends lie 17 bases apart. The germline V gene gives CDR1 as SGHNT and CDR2 as YENEEA. Library method: PCR. Sequencing took place on an Illumina HiSeq 2500. Molecular barcoding was employed in the preparation of TCR libraries, with unique molecular identifiers being used to normalize TCRbeta repertoire quantification. TCRdb passed the public sequencing reads through fastp at Q25 and MiXCR, retaining productive beta sequences. One record per CDR3 amino acid sequence lists the most common genes and DNA. Counted in this sample were 500,000 to 650,000 distinct CDR3 sequences; under 15% of them appeared once. The ten largest make up 2% to 2.5% of the sample.

This TCR derives from a male patient between 5 and 17 years old who had a stem cell transplant for acute myeloid leukemia, so the T cells may come from the graft donor. Material: PBMCs, mostly from graft donor cells, obtained 360 days after TCRalphabeta/CD19-depleted stem cell transplant. The chain is made from TRBV11-3 and TRBJ2-5; the D gene is unclear. CDR3 reads: CASSLVGYPGEQETQYF. The nucleotide sequence is given as TGTGCCAGCAGCTTAGTAGGGTACCCAGGTGAACAAGAGACCCAGTACTTC.